The 32 T cell receptor beta chains presented below share a single source sample, sequenced in a study of multiple sclerosis patients with progressive multifocal leukoencephalopathy (dated by TCRdb to about 2019). This specimen's time point label, interpreted: 12 to 13 months of natalizumab therapy. Reading the label with the study, this specimen's treatment or condition is: on natalizumab therapy at sampling. Libraries came from the immunoSEQ multiplex PCR assay. TCRdb re-hosts the immuneACCESS table, in-frame sequences only. Its copies lack some clones; in the studies checked, an unresolved V gene accounts for under half of them, and the cause for the rest is not known. The sample profile shows around 25,000 clones; less than 95% of them were found once. The ten largest account for about 2.1% of the sample. Material: PBMCs, obtained from a patient treated with natalizumab. The source is a man aged 30-40 years with multiple sclerosis.

CDR3 sequence reads: CASSLSRRQGELFF. The CDR3 coding sequence is TGTGCCAGCAGCTTAAGTCGGAGGCAGGGGGAGCTGTTTTTT. This sequence joins TRBV7-3 and TRBJ2-2; possibly TRBD2 for D (5 bases). There are 14 residues in the CDR3. Per germline, CDR1 SGHTA and CDR2 FQGTGA. With 1 base removed from V and 8 bases from J, the gap between germline ends came to 11 bases.

The chain has TRBV5-1 and TRBJ1-2; weak D call: TRBD1 (5 bases). Germline CDR1 is SGHRS and CDR2 is YFSETQ. The V and J ends lost 3 bases and 5 bases respectively, with 14 bases between them. This CDR3 contains 14 residues. The CDR3 DNA is TGCGCCAGCAGCTATGACCCAGGGAAATATGGCTACACCTTC. Translated: CASSYDPGKYGYTF.

The chain links TRBV7-9 to TRBJ2-1; possible D gene TRBD2, 5 bases. Germline CDR1 and CDR2: SEHNR and FQNEAQ (reference sequence). The CDR3 loop spans 14 amino acids. V lost 5 bases and J lost 0, with 8 bases in between. The CDR3 DNA reads TGTGCCAGCAGCAGACGGGACTCCTACAATGAGCAGTTCTTC. Protein sequence: CASSRRDSYNEQFF.

The rearrangement uses TRBV18 and TRBJ1-1; no clear D gene. CDR1 KGHSH and CDR2 LQKENI come from the germline V gene. V was shortened by 0 bases and J by 11 bases, with 13 bases between the two germline ends. The CDR3 sequence is 13 residues long. The CDR3 bases are TGTGCCAGCTCACCACCGGCCCCGAGAGAGGCTTTCTTT. Residues: CASSPPAPREAFF.

This chain joins TRBV12-5 and TRBJ2-7; 7 nucleotides match TRBD2. The junction had 5 bases not matched to a gene; V was cut back by 7 bases and J by 2 bases. The CDR3 sequence is 13 residues long. Germline values: CDR1 LGHNT, CDR2 FRNRAP. Here the CDR3 reads CASAGGAPYEQYF. In DNA form, the CDR3 reads TGTGCTAGTGCGGGGGGAGCTCCCTACGAGCAGTACTTC.

In nucleotides, the CDR3 is TGTGCCAGCAGCTTAGTTGGTAGCGGGAACCTGAACACCGGGGAGCTGTTTTTT. This gives the protein CASSLVGSGNLNTGELFF. The chain links TRBV11-2 to TRBJ2-2; 8 bases are a match to TRBD2. The CDR3 extends over 18 amino acids. Germline trimming cut 1 base from V and 1 base from J; bases unmatched to any gene: 8. Per germline, CDR1 SGHAT and CDR2 FQNNGV.

The rearrangement uses TRBV19 and TRBJ1-2; TRBD1 matches 8 bases. The CDR3 consists of 13 residues. The ends lost 1 base at V and 8 bases at J; junction bases unmatched: 3. Per the germline V gene, CDR1 is LNHDA and CDR2 is SQIVND (reference sequence). This CDR3 reads CASSIGQGFGYTF. The CDR3 DNA follows: TGTGCCAGTAGTATAGGACAGGGGTTCGGCTACACCTTC.

The chain couples TRBV30 to TRBJ2-7; a possible D gene is TRBD2 (6 bases). Germline V gene data show CDR1 as GTSNPN and CDR2 as SVGIG (reference sequence). V dropped 4 bases and J dropped 2 bases, with 15 bases sitting between them. The length of the CDR3 is 14 residues. Here the CDR3 reads CAWTGTRGTYEQYF. DNA of the CDR3: TGTGCCTGGACCGGGACTCGCGGCACCTACGAGCAGTACTTC. Supplemented by reference TRBV30 and TRBJ2-7, the full variable domain reads SQTIHQWPATLVQPVGSPLSLECTVEGTSNPNLYWYRQAAGRGLQLLFYSVGIGQISSEVPQNLSASRPQDRQFILSSKKLLLSDSGFYLCAWTGTRGTYEQYFGPGTRLTVT.

The chain combines TRBV4-1 with TRBJ2-7; 9 bases align to TRBD1. Germline V gene data show CDR1 as MGHRA and CDR2 as YSYEKL. This CDR3 is 15 amino acids long. Unmatched junction bases numbered 6, after V lost 3 bases and J lost 3 bases. CDR3 loop: CASSHTGTGIYEQYF. For the CDR3, the DNA is TGCGCCAGCAGCCATACCGGGACAGGGATCTACGAGCAGTACTTC.

This clone was detected a few times. This sequence joins TRBV5-1 and TRBJ1-4; D is ambiguous. CDR1 is SGHRS and CDR2 is YFSETQ in the germline V gene. The CDR3 is made up of 14 amino acids. V was cut by 1 base and J by 5 bases, with 9 bases left in between. The CDR3 sequence is CASSLIDGNEKLFF. CDR3 nucleotide sequence: TGCGCCAGCAGCTTGATCGACGGGAATGAAAAACTGTTTTTT.

The chain has TRBV11-3 and TRBJ2-1; 9 bases line up with TRBD2. The J segment lost 8 bases and the V segment lost 4 bases, leaving 15 bases of the junction unmatched. The CDR3 contains 17 residues. Germline values: CDR1 SGHNT, CDR2 YENEEA. The CDR3 sequence is CASSSSPTSGSWDEQFF. For the CDR3, the DNA is TGTGCCAGCAGCTCTAGCCCGACTAGCGGCAGCTGGGATGAGCAGTTCTTC.

The chain is built from TRBV5-1 and TRBJ2-5; TRBD2 matches at 11 bases. Trimming took 4 bases from V and 5 from J; bases not matched to a gene: 4. Germline CDR1 SGHRS, CDR2 YFSETQ. The CDR3 is 14 amino acids. The CDR3 spells CASSRLAGSETQYF. CDR3 DNA: TGCGCCAGCAGCCGACTAGCGGGAAGCGAGACCCAGTACTTC.

The V call is TRBV11-2, the J call TRBJ1-1, with D possibly being TRBD1 (5 bases). CDR3 size: 15 residues. CDR1 is SGHAT, CDR2 FQNNGV, per germline. Trimming took 5 bases from V and 4 from J, leaving 17 bases between them. The CDR3 DNA is TGTGCCAGCAGCCCTTTCGGTGGGGGAGGCACTGAAGCTTTCTTT. Protein product: CASSPFGGGGTEAFF.

The count of this clone is one. The chain combines TRBV27 with TRBJ2-1, with 13 bases that match TRBD2. There are 14 residues in the CDR3. Germline CDR1 is MNHEY and CDR2 is SMNVEV (reference sequence). Trimming removed 7 bases from V and 8 bases from J; junction bases left unmatched: 5. CDR3 DNA sequence: TGTGCCAGCACCCCGGGACTAGCGGGACATGAGCAGTTCTTC. It yields the protein CASTPGLAGHEQFF.

The chain couples TRBV5-1 to TRBJ2-3; 12 bases align to TRBD2. Per germline, CDR1 SGHRS and CDR2 YFSETQ. This CDR3 is built from 16 residues. J gave up 5 bases and V 0 bases, and 4 bases lay outside the gene matches. Here the CDR3 reads CASSLVSSGRGDTQYF. Written as DNA, the CDR3 is TGCGCCAGCAGCTTGGTGTCTAGCGGGAGGGGAGATACGCAGTATTTT.

This chain links TRBV7-3 with TRBJ2-1, with 10 bases aligning to TRBD2. Trimming cost V 5 bases and J 15 bases; bases outside gene matches: 19. Germline V CDR1 and CDR2: SGHTA, FQGTGA. This CDR3 is built from 16 residues. The CDR3 DNA is TGTGCCAGCAGCACCGCGGAGCGGGAGGGTCCGCTTGGAGGGTTCTTC. Translation gives CASSTAEREGPLGGFF.

The V call is TRBV4-1, the J call TRBJ2-1; D is possibly TRBD2 (5 bases). This CDR3 has 16 residues. The germline CDR1 and CDR2 sequences are MGHRA and YSYEKL. The V end lost 4 bases, the J end lost 4 bases, and 17 bases lay between the germline ends. As DNA, the CDR3 is TGCGCCAGCAGCCGGAATTTTTGGGAGACATACAATGAGCAGTTCTTC. Encoded protein: CASSRNFWETYNEQFF.

The chain is built from TRBV5-5 and TRBJ2-7, with 10 bases aligning to TRBD1. The CDR3 spans 14 residues. From germline, CDR1 is SGHKS and CDR2 YYEKEE (reference sequence). Germline trimming cut 4 bases from V and 3 bases from J; bases unmatched to any gene: 4. CDR3 residues: CASSLGQGVYEQYV. The CDR3, as DNA: TGTGCCAGCAGCCTCGGACAGGGGGTCTACGAGCAGTACGTC.

This chain links TRBV5-6 with TRBJ2-1; 7 bases map to TRBD2. CDR1 is SGHDT and CDR2 is YYEEEE in the germline V gene. The J segment lost 14 bases and the V segment lost 1 base, leaving 9 bases of the junction unmatched. The CDR3 is 13 amino acids. The CDR3 sequence is CASSLRLAAREFF. The CDR3, as DNA: TGTGCCAGCAGCTTGAGGCTAGCGGCCAGGGAGTTCTTC.

The chain employs TRBV5-5 and TRBJ2-5; TRBD1 agrees at 9 bases. Germline-derived CDR1 and CDR2 are SGHKS and YYEKEE (reference sequence). This CDR3 region has 15 residues. The junction had 9 bases not matched to a gene; V was cut back by 4 bases and J by 5 bases. This CDR3 reads CASSIGTGMGETQYF. CDR3 sequence (DNA): TGTGCCAGCAGCATCGGGACAGGGATGGGGGAGACCCAGTACTTC. Drawing the rest from reference TRBV5-5 and TRBJ2-5, the complete variable domain is DAGVTQSPTHLIKTRGQQVTLRCSPISGHKSVSWYQQVLGQGPQFIFQYYEKEERGRGNFPDRFSARQFPNYSSELNVNALLLGDSALYLCASSIGTGMGETQYFGPGTRLLVL.

The rearrangement uses TRBV5-6 and TRBJ2-5; 7 bases line up with TRBD2. V lost 4 bases, J lost 5 bases, and 8 bases stayed unmatched. The CDR3 runs to 14 residues. Looked up from germline, CDR1 is SGHDT and CDR2 is YYEEEE. CDR3 residues: CASSASGKGETQYF. CDR3 coding DNA: TGTGCCAGCAGCGCAAGCGGGAAGGGTGAGACCCAGTACTTC.

The chain couples TRBV13 to TRBJ1-1; D unresolved. This CDR3 has 14 amino acids. Trimming took off 6 bases at V and 0 bases at J, with 11 bases between the two ends. Per the germline V gene, CDR1 is PRHDT and CDR2 is FYEKMQ (reference sequence). CDR3 nucleotide sequence: TGTGCCAGCAGATACAGAACGATGAACACTGAAGCTTTCTTT. Translating it yields CASRYRTMNTEAFF. The variable domain in full, with the rest retrieved from reference TRBV13 and TRBJ1-1, is AAGVIQSPRHLIKEKRETATLKCYPIPRHDTVYWYQQGPGQDPQFLISFYEKMQSDKGSIPDRFSAQQFSDYHSELNMSSLELGDSALYFCASRYRTMNTEAFFGQGTRLTVV.

The rearrangement uses TRBV6-6 and TRBJ1-4; TRBD1 agrees at 8 bases. The germline gives CDR1 MNHNY, CDR2 SVGAGI (reference sequence). This CDR3 contains 16 residues. V was clipped by 6 bases and J by 8 bases; unmatched bases: 14. CDR3 loop: CASRKGQGRFDEKLFF. In nucleotides, the CDR3 is TGTGCCAGCAGGAAAGGACAGGGTAGATTCGACGAAAAACTGTTTTTT.

The J gene is TRBJ1-2, the V gene TRBV9; D gene uncertain. The germline gives CDR1 SGDLS, CDR2 YYNGEE. The germline V and J ends were trimmed by 1 base and 7 bases, with 17 bases remaining between them. The CDR3 is 15 residues long. For the CDR3, the DNA is TGTGCCAGCAGCGTAAGCGCGGGGTCCTGGGCTGGCTACACCTTC. It specifies CASSVSAGSWAGYTF.

V usage is TRBV2 and J usage is TRBJ2-5; D might be TRBD2 (6 bases). Germline V lookup: CDR1 SNHLY, CDR2 FYNNEI. Trimming stripped 7 bases from V and 3 bases from J, with 15 bases between. The CDR3 is made up of 14 amino acids. The chain's CDR3 is CASTVRDFEETQYF. The DNA for the CDR3 is TGTGCCAGCACAGTCCGGGACTTCGAAGAGACCCAGTACTTC. The full variable domain, rest sourced from reference TRBV2 and TRBJ2-5, is EPEVTQTPSHQVTQMGQEVILRCVPISNHLYFYWYRQILGQKVEFLVSFYNNEISEKSEIFDDQFSVERPDGSNFTLKIRSTKLEDSAMYFCASTVRDFEETQYFGPGTRLLVL.

This clone appeared a single time. The chain uses TRBV4-1 and TRBJ2-7; unclear D gene. Per the germline V gene, CDR1 is MGHRA and CDR2 is YSYEKL. V shed 2 bases and J shed 2 bases, with 7 bases lying between them. CDR3 size: 13 residues. CDR3 DNA sequence: TGCGCCAGCAGCCAATCTGTAGCCTACGAGCAGTACTTC. The encoded protein is CASSQSVAYEQYF.

This clone was observed a single time. The rearrangement uses TRBV7-9 and TRBJ2-4; 9 bases are a match to TRBD2. After removal of 3 bases from V and 0 bases from J, the junction contained 3 bases not matched to a gene. This CDR3 comprises 16 residues. Germline CDR1 SEHNR, CDR2 FQNEAQ (reference sequence). The CDR3 sequence is CASSLLLAGAKNIQYF. In DNA, the CDR3 is TGTGCCAGCAGCTTGTTACTAGCGGGAGCCAAAAACATTCAGTACTTC.

This clone was seen a few times. CDR3 region: CASSLEARAHEQYF. The CDR3, as DNA: TGTGCCAGCAGCTTGGAGGCCAGGGCCCACGAGCAGTACTTC. The chain links TRBV5-8 to TRBJ2-7; tentative D call: TRBD1 (5 bases). The germline V and J ends were trimmed by 0 bases and 5 bases, with 12 bases remaining between them. There are 14 residues in the CDR3. The V gene's germline CDR1 is SGHTS and CDR2 YDEGEE.

This rearrangement joins TRBV6-5 to TRBJ2-3, with 13 bases identical to TRBD2. Germline V gene sequence: CDR1 MNHEY, CDR2 SVGAGI. The length of the CDR3 is 16 residues. With V trimmed by 2 bases and J by 4 bases, 3 bases remained unmatched. The CDR3 DNA sequence: TGTGCCAGCAGTTACAGACTAGCGGGAGGCTCAGATACGCAGTATTTT. It specifies CASSYRLAGGSDTQYF.

This clone was seen a handful of times. The chain uses TRBV5-1 and TRBJ2-1; D may be TRBD1 (7 bases). CDR3 length: 14 residues. Looked up from germline, CDR1 is SGHRS and CDR2 is YFSETQ. The V and J ends lost 0 bases and 10 bases respectively, with 14 bases between them. The CDR3 spells CASSLALAGQEQFF. The CDR3 bases are TGCGCCAGCAGCTTGGCCCTTGCGGGACAGGAGCAGTTCTTC.

This clone was observed once. The chain has TRBV7-2 and TRBJ2-7; D may correspond to TRBD1 or TRBD2 (5 bases each). The length of the CDR3 is 15 residues. V was pared by 6 bases and J by 4 bases, with 19 bases between. Germline CDR1 SGHTA, CDR2 FQGNSA. The CDR3 bases are TGTGCCAGCAGTAGGAATCCGGGACCCCAATACGAGCAGTACGTC. It codes for CASSRNPGPQYEQYV.

V and J are TRBV5-4 and TRBJ2-2; TRBD2 matches 10 bases. In germline, CDR1 is SGHNT, CDR2 YYREEE (reference sequence). The CDR3 spans 14 residues. V dropped 6 bases and J dropped 7; count of bases not matched to a gene: 6. The CDR3 spells CASKREGIDGELFF. The CDR3, as DNA: TGTGCCAGCAAGCGGGAGGGCATAGACGGGGAGCTGTTTTTT.